The clone carrying this T cell receptor beta chain was seen a few times. For the second PCR, which ran for about 6 to 11 cycles, a sample-barcoded 5' primer and a J-beta primer mix were used. Sequencing yielded, for each sample, at least 2.5 million paired-end reads carrying CDR3. Via MiXCR, TCRdb re-called the 5' RACE reads, giving one row per CDR3 protein. The sample yields around 900,000 distinct CDR3 sequences, around 30% seen once. This CDR3 is built from 16 residues. Germline V lookup: CDR1 LGHDT, CDR2 YNNKEL (reference sequence). Trimming left V 0 bases short and J 5 bases short, with 15 bases between. This specimen comes from a study of blood T cells in healthy people across ages.

Source material: blood. The rearrangement uses TRBV3-1 and TRBJ2-3; maybe TRBD1 (6 bases). The clonotype was recovered from a woman of 80 years or more in good health. As DNA, the CDR3 is TGTGCCAGCAGCCAAGAAGGAGGCAGGGACAAAGATACGCAGTATTTT. This codes for CASSQEGGRDKDTQYF.